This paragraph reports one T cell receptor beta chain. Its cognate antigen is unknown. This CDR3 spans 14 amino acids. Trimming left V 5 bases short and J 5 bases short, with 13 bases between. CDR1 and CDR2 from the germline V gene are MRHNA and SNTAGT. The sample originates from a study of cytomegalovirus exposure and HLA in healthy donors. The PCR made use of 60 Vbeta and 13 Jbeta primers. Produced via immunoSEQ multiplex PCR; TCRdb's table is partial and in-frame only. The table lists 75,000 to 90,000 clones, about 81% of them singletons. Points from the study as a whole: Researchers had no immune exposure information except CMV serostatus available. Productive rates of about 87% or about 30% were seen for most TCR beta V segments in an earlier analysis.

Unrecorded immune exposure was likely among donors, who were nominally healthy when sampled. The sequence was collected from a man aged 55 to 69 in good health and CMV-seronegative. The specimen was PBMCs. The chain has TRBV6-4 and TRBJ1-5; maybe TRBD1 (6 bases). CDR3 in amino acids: CASSQEYRDQPQHF. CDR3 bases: TGTGCCAGCAGTCAAGAATACAGGGATCAGCCCCAGCATTTT.